These T cell receptor beta chains were read from a single sample in a study of CD8+ T cells in alopecia areata. Method: immunoSEQ multiplex PCR; TCRdb's copy keeps in-frame clones and lacks some. Of about 220,000 clones in the sample, less than 75% were seen once. The sequencing here drew on CD4+ T cells sorted from blood, taken at week 4, from a patient treated with tofacitinib. The receptors were sampled from a human donor with alopecia areata. The CDR3 runs from the conserved cysteine through the conserved F or W. Each record gives: J gene, clone size, D gene, V gene, CDR3 DNA, CDR3 protein. D genes are given only for firm matches. Clone size is given for some rows only: seen once, a few or many times, or a class if the clone is expanded.

J: TRBJ2-5; size: .; D: .; V: TRBV25-1; DNA: TGTGCCAGCAGCCCGATCCGGGGAGTCCAGGACCCCCAAGAGACCCAGTACTTC; CDR3: CASSPIRGVQDPQETQYF
J: TRBJ1-5; size: once; D: .; V: TRBV7-2; DNA: TGTGCCAGCAGCTACAGGGATCAGCCCCAGCATTTT; CDR3: CASSYRDQPQHF
J: TRBJ2-3; size: few; D: .; V: TRBV29-1; DNA: TGCAGCGCCGATACAGGAACCACAGATACGCAGTATTTT; CDR3: CSADTGTTDTQYF
J: TRBJ1-1; size: .; D: .; V: TRBV29-1; DNA: TGCAGCATACGGATTAGGGTCCACGGCACTGAAGCTTTCTTT; CDR3: CSIRIRVHGTEAFF
J: TRBJ2-4; size: few; D: .; V: TRBV10-3; DNA: TGTGCCATCAGTGAGTCGAATCGGAGCGCCCTAGCCAAAAACATTCAGTACTTC; CDR3: CAISESNRSALAKNIQYF
J: TRBJ2-3; size: .; D: TRBD2; V: TRBV4-3; DNA: TGCGCCAGCAGCCAAGGCGGGGGGGCAGATACGCAGTATTTT; CDR3: CASSQGGGADTQYF
J: TRBJ1-6; size: few; D: .; V: TRBV4-3; DNA: TGCGCCAGCAGCCAAGATTGGGGGGACTCACCCCTCCACTTT; CDR3: CASSQDWGDSPLHF
J: TRBJ2-7; size: .; D: .; V: TRBV6-6; DNA: TGTGCCAGCACGGAGGGAACGGGCTCCTACGAGCAGTACTTC; CDR3: CASTEGTGSYEQYF
J: TRBJ2-3; size: few; D: TRBD1; V: TRBV10-2; DNA: TGCGCCAGCAGTGATATCGGGACAGGGCAAGATACGCAGTATTTT; CDR3: CASSDIGTGQDTQYF
J: TRBJ1-1; size: once; D: .; V: TRBV4-3; DNA: TGCGCCAGCAGCCAAGATCTGAGAGTAACTGAAGCTTTCTTT; CDR3: CASSQDLRVTEAFF
J: TRBJ2-7; size: .; D: .; V: TRBV9; DNA: TGTGCCAGCAGCCCCCCGGCAGGGAGCGAGCAGTACTTC; CDR3: CASSPPAGSEQYF
J: TRBJ1-4; size: few; D: TRBD1; V: TRBV29-1; DNA: TGCAGCGTTCGGGGACAGTATGAAAAACTGTTTTTT; CDR3: CSVRGQYEKLFF
J: TRBJ2-7; size: .; D: .; V: TRBV4-1; DNA: TGCGCCAGCAGCCACAATGGAGGCCAAGGATACGAGCAGTACTTC; CDR3: CASSHNGGQGYEQYF
J: TRBJ2-3; size: .; D: .; V: TRBV11-2; DNA: TGTGCCAGCAGCTCTGGGACTGCTCCGGATACGCAGTATTTT; CDR3: CASSSGTAPDTQYF
J: TRBJ2-6; size: .; D: TRBD1; V: TRBV29-1; DNA: TGCAGCGTTGTTCAGGGACAGGGTCACTCTGGGGCCAACGTCCTGACTTTC; CDR3: CSVVQGQGHSGANVLTF
J: TRBJ2-7; size: few; D: TRBD1; V: TRBV11-3; DNA: TGTGCCAGCAGCTTTAGGGACAGGGGTATCCACGAGCAGTACTTC; CDR3: CASSFRDRGIHEQYF
J: TRBJ1-5; size: .; D: .; V: TRBV27; DNA: TGTGCCAGCAGTTTAGCGGTCAATCAGCCCCAGCATTTT; CDR3: CASSLAVNQPQHF
J: TRBJ1-1; size: .; D: TRBD1; V: TRBV11-2; DNA: TGTGCCAGCAGCTTGGGGCACAGGGGGATCACTGAAGCTTTCTTT; CDR3: CASSLGHRGITEAFF